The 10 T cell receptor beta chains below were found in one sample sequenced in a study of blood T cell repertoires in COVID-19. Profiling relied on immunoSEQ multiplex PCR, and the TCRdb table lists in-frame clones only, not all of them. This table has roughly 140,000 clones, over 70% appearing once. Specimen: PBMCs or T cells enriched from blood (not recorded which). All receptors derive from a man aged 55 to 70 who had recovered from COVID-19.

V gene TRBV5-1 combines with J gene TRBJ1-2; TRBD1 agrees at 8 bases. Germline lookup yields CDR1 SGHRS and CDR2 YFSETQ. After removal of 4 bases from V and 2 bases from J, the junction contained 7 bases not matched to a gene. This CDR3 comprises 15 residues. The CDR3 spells CASSPGDRTNYGYTF. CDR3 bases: TGCGCCAGCAGCCCGGGGGACAGGACGAACTATGGCTACACCTTC.

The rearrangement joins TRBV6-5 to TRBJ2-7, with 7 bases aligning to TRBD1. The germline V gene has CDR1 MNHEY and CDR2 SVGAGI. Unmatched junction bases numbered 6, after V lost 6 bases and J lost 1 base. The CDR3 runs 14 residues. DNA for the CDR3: TGTGCCAGCAGCCGGGACAGAACATCCTACGAGCAGTACTTC. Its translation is CASSRDRTSYEQYF.

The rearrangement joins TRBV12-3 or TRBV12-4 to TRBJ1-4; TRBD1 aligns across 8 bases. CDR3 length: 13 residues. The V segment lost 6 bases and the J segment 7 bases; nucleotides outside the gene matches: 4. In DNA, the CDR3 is TGTGCCAGCAGCCCCGACAGGGGTGAAAAACTGTTTTTT. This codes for CASSPDRGEKLFF.

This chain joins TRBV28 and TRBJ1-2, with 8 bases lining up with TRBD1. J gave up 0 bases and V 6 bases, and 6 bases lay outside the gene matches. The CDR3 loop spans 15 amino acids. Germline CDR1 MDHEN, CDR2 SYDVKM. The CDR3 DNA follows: TGTGCCAGCAGGGGACAGGAACCATCTAACTATGGCTACACCTTC. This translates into CASRGQEPSNYGYTF.

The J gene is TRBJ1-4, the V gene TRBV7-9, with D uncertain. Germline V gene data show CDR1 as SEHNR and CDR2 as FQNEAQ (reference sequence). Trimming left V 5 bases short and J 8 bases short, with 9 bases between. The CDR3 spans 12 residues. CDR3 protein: CASSVHREKLFF. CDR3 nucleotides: TGTGCCAGCAGCGTCCACAGAGAAAAACTGTTTTTT.

CDR3 sequence: CASSPDQMTGAGSPLHF. Here the CDR3 DNA reads TGTGCCAGCTCACCCGACCAAATGACAGGGGCGGGGTCACCCCTCCACTTT. The chain carries TRBV18 and TRBJ1-6, with 8 bases fitting TRBD1. Germline assignment: CDR1 KGHSH and CDR2 LQKENI. Trimming cost V 3 bases and J 10 bases; bases outside gene matches: 14. The CDR3 covers 17 residues.

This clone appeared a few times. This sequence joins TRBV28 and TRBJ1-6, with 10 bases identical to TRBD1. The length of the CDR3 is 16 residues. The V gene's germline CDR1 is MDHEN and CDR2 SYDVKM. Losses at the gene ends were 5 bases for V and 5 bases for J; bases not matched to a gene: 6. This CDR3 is CASSTGQGSHNSPLHF. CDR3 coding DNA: TGTGCCAGCAGTACGGGACAGGGGTCCCATAATTCACCCCTCCACTTT.

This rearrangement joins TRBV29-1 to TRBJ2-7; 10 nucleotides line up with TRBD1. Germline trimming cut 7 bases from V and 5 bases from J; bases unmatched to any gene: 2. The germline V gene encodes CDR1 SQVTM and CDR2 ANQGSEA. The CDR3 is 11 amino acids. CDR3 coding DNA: TGCAGCGCGGACAGGGGGGACGAGCAGTACTTC. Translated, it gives CSADRGDEQYF.

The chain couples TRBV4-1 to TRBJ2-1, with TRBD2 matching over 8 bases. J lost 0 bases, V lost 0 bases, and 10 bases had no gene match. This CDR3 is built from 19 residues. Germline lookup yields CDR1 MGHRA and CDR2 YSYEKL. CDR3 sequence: CASSQERGRGGPSYNEQFF. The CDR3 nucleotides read TGCGCCAGCAGCCAAGAACGAGGCCGGGGGGGCCCCTCCTACAATGAGCAGTTCTTC.

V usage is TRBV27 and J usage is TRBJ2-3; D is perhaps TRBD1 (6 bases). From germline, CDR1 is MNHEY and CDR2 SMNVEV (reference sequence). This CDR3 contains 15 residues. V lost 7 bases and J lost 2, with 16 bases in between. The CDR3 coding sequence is TGTGCCAGCACCTCCGGGAAGGGGGACACAGATACGCAGTATTTT. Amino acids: CASTSGKGDTDTQYF.